The source of this T cell receptor (beta chain) is a study of T cell responses to AZD1222 COVID-19 vaccine. The table came from immunoSEQ multiplex PCR; TCRdb's copy has only in-frame clones and leaves some out. The table has roughly 190,000 clones, approximately 90% seen once. The germline V gene encodes CDR1 MNHEY and CDR2 SVGAGI. This CDR3 has 15 residues. The germline V and J ends were trimmed by 2 bases and 0 bases, with 7 bases remaining between them. This TCR was recovered from an adult who received the AZD1222 COVID-19 vaccine. The specimen was peripheral blood, collected 28 days after the second AZD1222 dose. The chain uses TRBV6-5 and TRBJ2-2; no definite D call. CDR3 sequence: CASSYAEANTGELFF. The CDR3 DNA reads as TGTGCCAGCAGTTACGCAGAGGCGAACACCGGGGAGCTGTTTTTT.